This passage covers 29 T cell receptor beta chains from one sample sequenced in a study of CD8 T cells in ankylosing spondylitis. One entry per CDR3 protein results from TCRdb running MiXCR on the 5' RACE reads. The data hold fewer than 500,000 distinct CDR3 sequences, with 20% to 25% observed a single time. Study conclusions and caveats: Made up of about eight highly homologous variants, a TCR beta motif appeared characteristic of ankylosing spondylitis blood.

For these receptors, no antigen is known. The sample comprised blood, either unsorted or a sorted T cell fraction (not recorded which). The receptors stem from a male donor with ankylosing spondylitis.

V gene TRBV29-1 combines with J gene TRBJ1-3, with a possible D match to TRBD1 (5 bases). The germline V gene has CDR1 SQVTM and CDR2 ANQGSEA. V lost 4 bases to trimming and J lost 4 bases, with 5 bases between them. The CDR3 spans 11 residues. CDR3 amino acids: CSVGGGNTIYF. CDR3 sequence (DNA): TGCAGCGTTGGGGGGGGAAACACCATATATTTT.

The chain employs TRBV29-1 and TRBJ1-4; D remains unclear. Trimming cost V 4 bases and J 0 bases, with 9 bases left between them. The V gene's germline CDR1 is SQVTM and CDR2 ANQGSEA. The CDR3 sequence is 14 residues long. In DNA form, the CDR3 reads TGCAGCGTTGGGGGTCTGCCAACTAATGAAAAACTGTTTTTT. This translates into CSVGGLPTNEKLFF.

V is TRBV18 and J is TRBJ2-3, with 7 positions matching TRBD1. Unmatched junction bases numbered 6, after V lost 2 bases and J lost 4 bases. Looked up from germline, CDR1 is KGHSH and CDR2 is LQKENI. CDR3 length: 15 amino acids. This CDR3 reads CASSPGTVSPDTQYF. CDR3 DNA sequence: TGTGCCAGCTCACCAGGGACAGTATCTCCAGATACGCAGTATTTT.

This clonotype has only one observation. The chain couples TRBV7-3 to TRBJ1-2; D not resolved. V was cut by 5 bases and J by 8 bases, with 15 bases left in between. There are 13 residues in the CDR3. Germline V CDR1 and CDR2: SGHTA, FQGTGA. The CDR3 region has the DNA TGTGCCAGCAGCCCAACCGCCAGCGGAGGCTACACCTTC. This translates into CASSPTASGGYTF.

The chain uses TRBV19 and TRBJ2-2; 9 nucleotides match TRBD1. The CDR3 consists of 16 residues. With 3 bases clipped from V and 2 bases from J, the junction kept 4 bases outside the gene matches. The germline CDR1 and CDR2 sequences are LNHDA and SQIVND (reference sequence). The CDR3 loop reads CASSIGTGFNTGELFF. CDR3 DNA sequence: TGTGCCAGTAGTATTGGGACAGGGTTTAACACCGGGGAGCTGTTTTTT.

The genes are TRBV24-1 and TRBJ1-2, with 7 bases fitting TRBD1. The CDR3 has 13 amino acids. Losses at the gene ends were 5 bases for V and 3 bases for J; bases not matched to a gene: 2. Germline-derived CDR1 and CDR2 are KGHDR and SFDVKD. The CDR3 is CATSGGQDYGYTF. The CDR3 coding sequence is TGTGCCACCAGTGGTGGACAGGACTATGGCTACACCTTC.

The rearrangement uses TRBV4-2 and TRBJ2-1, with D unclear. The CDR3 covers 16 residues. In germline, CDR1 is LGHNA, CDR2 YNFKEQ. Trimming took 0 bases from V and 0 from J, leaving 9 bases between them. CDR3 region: CASSQEELGSYNEQFF. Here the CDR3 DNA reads TGTGCCAGCAGCCAAGAGGAACTGGGCTCCTACAATGAGCAGTTCTTC.

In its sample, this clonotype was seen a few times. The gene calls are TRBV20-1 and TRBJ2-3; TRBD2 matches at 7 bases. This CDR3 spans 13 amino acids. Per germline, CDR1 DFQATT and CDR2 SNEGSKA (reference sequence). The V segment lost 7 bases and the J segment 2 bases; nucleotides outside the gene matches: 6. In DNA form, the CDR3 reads TGCAGTGTGTCTAGCGGATACACAGATACGCAGTATTTT. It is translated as CSVSSGYTDTQYF.

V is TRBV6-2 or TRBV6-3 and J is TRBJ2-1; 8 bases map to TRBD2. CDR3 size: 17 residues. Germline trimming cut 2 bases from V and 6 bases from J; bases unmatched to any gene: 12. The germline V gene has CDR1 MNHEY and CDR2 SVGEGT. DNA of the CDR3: TGTGCCAGCAGTTACGAAGAGGGCGGGAGGTTCGGCAATGAGCAGTTCTTC. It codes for CASSYEEGGRFGNEQFF.

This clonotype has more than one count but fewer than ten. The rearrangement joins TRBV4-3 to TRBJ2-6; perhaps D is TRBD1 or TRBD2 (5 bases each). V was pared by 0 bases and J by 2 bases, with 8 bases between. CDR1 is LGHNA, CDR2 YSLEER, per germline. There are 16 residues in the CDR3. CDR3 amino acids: CASSQDVGAGANVLTF. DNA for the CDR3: TGCGCCAGCAGCCAAGATGTGGGGGCTGGGGCCAACGTCCTGACTTTC.

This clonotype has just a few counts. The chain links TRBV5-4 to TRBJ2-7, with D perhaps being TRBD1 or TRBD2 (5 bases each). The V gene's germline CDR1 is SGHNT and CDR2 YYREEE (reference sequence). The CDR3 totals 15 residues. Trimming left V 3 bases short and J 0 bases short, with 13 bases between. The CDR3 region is CASSSGRDVSYEQYF. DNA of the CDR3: TGTGCCAGCAGCTCCGGCCGGGACGTCTCCTACGAGCAGTACTTC.

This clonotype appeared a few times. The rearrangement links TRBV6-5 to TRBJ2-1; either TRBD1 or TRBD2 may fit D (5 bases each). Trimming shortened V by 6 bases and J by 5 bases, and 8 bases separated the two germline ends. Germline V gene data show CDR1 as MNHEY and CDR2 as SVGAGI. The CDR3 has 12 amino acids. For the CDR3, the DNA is TGTGCCAGCAGAAGGGACCACAATGAGCAGTTCTTC. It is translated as CASRRDHNEQFF.

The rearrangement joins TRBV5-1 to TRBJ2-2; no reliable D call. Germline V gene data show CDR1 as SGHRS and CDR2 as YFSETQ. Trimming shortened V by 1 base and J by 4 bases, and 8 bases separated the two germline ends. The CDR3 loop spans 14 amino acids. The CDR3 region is CASSLISSTGELFF. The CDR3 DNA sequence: TGCGCCAGCAGCTTGATTTCCAGCACCGGGGAGCTGTTTTTT.

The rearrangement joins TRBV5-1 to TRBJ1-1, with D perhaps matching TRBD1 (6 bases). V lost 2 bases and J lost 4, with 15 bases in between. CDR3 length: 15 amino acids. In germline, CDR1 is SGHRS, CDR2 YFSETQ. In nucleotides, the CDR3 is TGCGCCAGCAGCTTCGAGGGGGGGCAGAGCACTGAAGCTTTCTTT. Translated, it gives CASSFEGGQSTEAFF.

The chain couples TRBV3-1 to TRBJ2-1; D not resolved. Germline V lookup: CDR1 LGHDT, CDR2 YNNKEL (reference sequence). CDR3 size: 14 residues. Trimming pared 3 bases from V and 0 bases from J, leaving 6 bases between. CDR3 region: CASSQVTSYNEQFF. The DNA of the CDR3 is TGTGCCAGCAGCCAGGTGACCTCCTACAATGAGCAGTTCTTC.

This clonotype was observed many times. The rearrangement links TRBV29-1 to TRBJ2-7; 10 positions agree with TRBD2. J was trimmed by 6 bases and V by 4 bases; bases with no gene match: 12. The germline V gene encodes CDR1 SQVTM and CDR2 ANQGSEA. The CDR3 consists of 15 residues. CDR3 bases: TGCAGCGTTGCCCCGCTAGCGGGAGTGAATGGCGAGCAGTACTTC. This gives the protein CSVAPLAGVNGEQYF.

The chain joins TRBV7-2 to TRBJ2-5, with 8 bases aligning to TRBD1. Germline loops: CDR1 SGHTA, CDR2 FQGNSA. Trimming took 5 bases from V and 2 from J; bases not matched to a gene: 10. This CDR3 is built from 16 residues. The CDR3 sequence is CASSRRSGTGQETQYF. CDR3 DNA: TGTGCCAGCAGCCGACGTTCCGGGACAGGTCAAGAGACCCAGTACTTC.

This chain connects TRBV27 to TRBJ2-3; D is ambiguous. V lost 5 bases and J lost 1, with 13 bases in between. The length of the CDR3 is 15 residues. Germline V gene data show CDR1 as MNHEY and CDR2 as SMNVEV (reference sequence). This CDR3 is CASSRIDTRTDTQYF. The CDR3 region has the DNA TGTGCCAGCAGTCGAATTGACACCCGCACAGATACGCAGTATTTT.

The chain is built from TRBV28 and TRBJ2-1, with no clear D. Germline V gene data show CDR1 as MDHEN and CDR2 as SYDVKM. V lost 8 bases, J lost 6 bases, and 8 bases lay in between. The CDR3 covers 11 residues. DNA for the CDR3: TGTGCCAGCCGTGCCCGCAATGAGCAGTTCTTC. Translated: CASRARNEQFF.

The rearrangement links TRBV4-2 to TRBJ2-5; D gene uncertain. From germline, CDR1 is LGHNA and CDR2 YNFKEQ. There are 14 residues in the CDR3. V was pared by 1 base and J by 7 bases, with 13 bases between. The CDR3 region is CASSQVVSGGTQYF. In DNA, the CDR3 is TGTGCCAGCAGCCAAGTGGTTAGTGGCGGGACCCAGTACTTC.

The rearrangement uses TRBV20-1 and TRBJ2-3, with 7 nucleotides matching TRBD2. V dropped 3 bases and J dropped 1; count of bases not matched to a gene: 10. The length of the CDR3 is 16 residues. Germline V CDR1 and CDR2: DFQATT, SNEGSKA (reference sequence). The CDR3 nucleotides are TGCAGTGCTAGCGCGTCTAGCGGAGGGGGCACAGATACGCAGTATTTT. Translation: CSASASSGGGTDTQYF.

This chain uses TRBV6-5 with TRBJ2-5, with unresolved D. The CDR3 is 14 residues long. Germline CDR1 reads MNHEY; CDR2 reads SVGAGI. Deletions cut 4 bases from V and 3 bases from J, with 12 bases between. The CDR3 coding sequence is TGTGCCAGCAGTTCGACCGTTGCTGAAGAGACCCAGTACTTC. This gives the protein CASSSTVAEETQYF.

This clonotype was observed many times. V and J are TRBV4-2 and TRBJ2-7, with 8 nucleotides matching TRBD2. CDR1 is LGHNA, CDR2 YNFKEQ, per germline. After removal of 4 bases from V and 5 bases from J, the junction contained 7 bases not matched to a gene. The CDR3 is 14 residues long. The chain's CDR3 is CASSPGGGENEQYF. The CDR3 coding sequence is TGTGCCAGCAGCCCCGGGGGGGGTGAGAACGAGCAGTACTTC.

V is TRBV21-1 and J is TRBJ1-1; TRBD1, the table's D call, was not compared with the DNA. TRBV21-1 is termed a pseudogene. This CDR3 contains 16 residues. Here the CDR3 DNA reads TGTGCCAGCAGCAAAGGGGAAGGGCTCAGTAACACTGAAGCTTTCTTT. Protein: CASSKGEGLSNTEAFF.

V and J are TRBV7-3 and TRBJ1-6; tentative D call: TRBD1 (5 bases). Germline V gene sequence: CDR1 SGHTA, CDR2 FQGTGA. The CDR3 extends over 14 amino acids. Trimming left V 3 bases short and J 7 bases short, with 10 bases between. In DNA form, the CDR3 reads TGTGCCAGCAGCTTCGGGACTGAAAATTCACCCCTCCACTTT. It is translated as CASSFGTENSPLHF.

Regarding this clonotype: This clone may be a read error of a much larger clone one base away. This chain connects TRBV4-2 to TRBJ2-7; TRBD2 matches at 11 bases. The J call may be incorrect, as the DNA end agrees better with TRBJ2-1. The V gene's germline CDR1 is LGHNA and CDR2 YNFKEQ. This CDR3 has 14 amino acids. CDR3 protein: CASSQTSGNREQFF. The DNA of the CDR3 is TGTGCCAGCAGCCAGACTAGCGGGAATCGCGAGCAGTTCTTC.

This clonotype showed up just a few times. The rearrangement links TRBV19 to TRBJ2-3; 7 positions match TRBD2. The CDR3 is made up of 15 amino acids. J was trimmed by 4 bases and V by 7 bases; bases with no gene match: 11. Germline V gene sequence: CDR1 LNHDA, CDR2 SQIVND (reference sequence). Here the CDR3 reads CASTPVAGESDTQYF. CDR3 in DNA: TGTGCCAGTACTCCAGTGGCGGGAGAGTCAGATACGCAGTATTTT.

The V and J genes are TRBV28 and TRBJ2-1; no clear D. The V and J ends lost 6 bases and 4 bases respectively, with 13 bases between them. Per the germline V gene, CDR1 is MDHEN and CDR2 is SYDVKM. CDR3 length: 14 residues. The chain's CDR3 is CASSQSPVYNEQFF. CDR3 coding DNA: TGTGCCAGCAGCCAGAGCCCCGTTTACAATGAGCAGTTCTTC.

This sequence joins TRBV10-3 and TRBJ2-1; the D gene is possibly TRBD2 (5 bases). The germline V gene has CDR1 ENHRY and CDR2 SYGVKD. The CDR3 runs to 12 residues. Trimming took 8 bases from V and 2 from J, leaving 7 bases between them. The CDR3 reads CAIAGTYNEQFF. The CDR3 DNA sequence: TGTGCCATCGCCGGGACCTACAATGAGCAGTTCTTC.